Listed below are T cell receptor beta chains from one sample, sequenced in a study of shared clonotypes between healthy human individuals. The table came from immunoSEQ multiplex PCR; TCRdb's copy has only in-frame clones and leaves some out. The data contain about 110,000 clones, about 71% of them singletons. What was sequenced was memory CD8+ T cells sorted from blood. These receptors were taken from a woman aged 30 to 39 in good health. Both conserved end residues are part of each CDR3. The D gene is left open where the match is weak. Size tells how often a clone was seen (once, few, many) or the class of an expanded clone, and some rows leave it out.

v_call: TRBV9
j_call: TRBJ2-1
d_call: .
clone_size: once
cdr3_nt: TGTGCCAGCAGCGTAGCTTGGGGGCAGTCCAATGAGCAGTTCTTC
cdr3_aa: CASSVAWGQSNEQFF

v_call: TRBV7-9
j_call: TRBJ2-7
d_call: TRBD1
clone_size: .
cdr3_nt: TGTGCCAGCAGCTTCACAGGGGATTGGAGTTCCTACGAGCAGTACTTC
cdr3_aa: CASSFTGDWSSYEQYF

v_call: TRBV10-3
j_call: TRBJ1-3
d_call: .
clone_size: .
cdr3_nt: TGTGCCATAAGTGAGCTGGGATTAATCTCTGGAAACACCATATATTTT
cdr3_aa: CAISELGLISGNTIYF

v_call: TRBV10-1
j_call: TRBJ2-5
d_call: .
clone_size: .
cdr3_nt: TGCGCCAGCAGTGAATCTGGATTAACAGGTAGAACGGAGACCCAGTACTTC
cdr3_aa: CASSESGLTGRTETQYF

v_call: TRBV5-1
j_call: TRBJ2-1
d_call: TRBD2
clone_size: few
cdr3_nt: TGCGCCAGCAGCTTGTTATCGGCGGGAGAGCCATCCTACAATGAGCAGTTCTTC
cdr3_aa: CASSLLSAGEPSYNEQFF

v_call: TRBV10-3
j_call: TRBJ2-1
d_call: .
clone_size: .
cdr3_nt: TGTGCCAGCAGTGACCATGGAGGGTTGGGGTCACACAATGAGCAGTTCTTC
cdr3_aa: CASSDHGGLGSHNEQFF

v_call: TRBV6-5
j_call: TRBJ1-1
d_call: .
clone_size: .
cdr3_nt: TGTGCCAGCAGTTACAACGGGGCGGCGAACACTGAAGCTTTCTTT
cdr3_aa: CASSYNGAANTEAFF

v_call: TRBV11-3
j_call: TRBJ2-7
d_call: .
clone_size: .
cdr3_nt: TGTGCCAGCAGCGAGAATAGGTGGACTATCGACTACGAGCAGTACTTC
cdr3_aa: CASSENRWTIDYEQYF

v_call: TRBV19
j_call: TRBJ2-7
d_call: .
clone_size: .
cdr3_nt: TGTGCCAGCCGCGAGGCCTCGGAGCAGTACTTC
cdr3_aa: CASREASEQYF

v_call: TRBV6-6
j_call: TRBJ2-7
d_call: .
clone_size: once
cdr3_nt: TGTGCCAGCAGTAGCCTCTTGGGGGGGGCTCAAGAGCAGTACTTC
cdr3_aa: CASSSLLGGAQEQYF

v_call: TRBV2
j_call: TRBJ2-1
d_call: TRBD2
clone_size: few
cdr3_nt: TGTGCCAGCAGGAGGACTAGCGGGAGGGCGGGTGAGCAGTTCTTC
cdr3_aa: CASRRTSGRAGEQFF

v_call: TRBV10-3
j_call: TRBJ2-7
d_call: TRBD1
clone_size: .
cdr3_nt: TGTGCCATCGGGACAGTACCTAGGGAGCAGTACTTC
cdr3_aa: CAIGTVPREQYF

v_call: TRBV25-1
j_call: TRBJ2-1
d_call: TRBD2
clone_size: few
cdr3_nt: TGTGCCAGCAGTGACAGTACGGGAGGCCAGTTAGATGAGCAGTTCTTC
cdr3_aa: CASSDSTGGQLDEQFF

v_call: TRBV5-1
j_call: TRBJ2-7
d_call: TRBD1
clone_size: few
cdr3_nt: TGCGCCAGCAGCTCCGGGACAGGGGGCGTCGAGCAGTACTTC
cdr3_aa: CASSSGTGGVEQYF

v_call: TRBV19
j_call: TRBJ1-1
d_call: .
clone_size: once
cdr3_nt: TGTGCCAGTAGTCGAGCAGGGTACGACACTGAAGCTTTCTTT
cdr3_aa: CASSRAGYDTEAFF

v_call: TRBV7-9
j_call: TRBJ2-5
d_call: .
clone_size: .
cdr3_nt: TGTGCCAGCAGCCCTGGACGGGCACCGGAGACCCAGTACTTC
cdr3_aa: CASSPGRAPETQYF

v_call: TRBV2
j_call: TRBJ2-3
d_call: .
clone_size: .
cdr3_nt: TGTGCCAGCAGTGATGGTCTGCAGATGTCACAGTATTTT
cdr3_aa: CASSDGLQMSQYF

v_call: TRBV4-2
j_call: TRBJ2-5
d_call: TRBD1
clone_size: .
cdr3_nt: TGTGCCAGCAGCCAAGGGGGGACAGGGGCCCAAGAGACCCAGTACTTC
cdr3_aa: CASSQGGTGAQETQYF

v_call: TRBV6-4
j_call: TRBJ2-3
d_call: .
clone_size: many
cdr3_nt: TGTGCCAGCAGTCCGTCTGGAGGGGGAAGCTTAGATACGCAGTATTTT
cdr3_aa: CASSPSGGGSLDTQYF

v_call: TRBV29-1
j_call: TRBJ1-1
d_call: TRBD1
clone_size: few
cdr3_nt: TGCAGCGCCTGGGACAGGGATTACACTGAAGCTTTCTTT
cdr3_aa: CSAWDRDYTEAFF

v_call: TRBV9
j_call: TRBJ2-7
d_call: .
clone_size: once
cdr3_nt: TGTGCCAGCACCCCGGGAGAAGGGTCCTACGAGCAGTACTTC
cdr3_aa: CASTPGEGSYEQYF

v_call: TRBV25-1
j_call: TRBJ2-3
d_call: .
clone_size: once
cdr3_nt: TGTGCCAGCAGTGAAGGCGGGGCCACAGATACGCAGTATTTT
cdr3_aa: CASSEGGATDTQYF

v_call: TRBV6-1
j_call: TRBJ2-1
d_call: TRBD2
clone_size: .
cdr3_nt: TGTGCCAGCAGTGTCGGCGGGAGAACCGGGAATGAGCAGTTCTTC
cdr3_aa: CASSVGGRTGNEQFF